This T cell receptor beta chain comes out of a study of T cells after yellow fever vaccination. Background on the study: SMART-Seq v4 Ultra Low Input prepared libraries from low-cell fractions. Study-level points and caveats: Post-booster reappearance was seen for most primary-vaccination clones (96% CD4, 80% to 90% CD8).

Comment on this clonotype: What it recognizes is unknown.

This CDR3 has 14 amino acids. The ends were cut back, 4 bases at V and 0 bases at J, with 11 bases in the middle. Germline assignment: CDR1 SQVTM and CDR2 ANQGSEA. A 5'RACE template-switching step, the method used to make TCR cDNA, added a universal primer site and UMIs. Via MiXCR, TCRdb re-called the 5' RACE reads, giving one row per CDR3 protein. Of fewer than 90,000 distinct CDR3 sequences listed, approximately 7% are singletons. This sequence joins TRBV29-1 and TRBJ2-3; unclear D gene. The clonotype originates from a young man who received the YFV17D yellow fever vaccine. The input for sequencing was CD8+ T cells sorted from PBMCs, taken 5 days after the first yellow fever vaccination. CDR3 loop: CSVAQIPSTDTQYF. DNA of the CDR3: TGCAGCGTTGCACAGATCCCTAGCACAGATACGCAGTATTTT.